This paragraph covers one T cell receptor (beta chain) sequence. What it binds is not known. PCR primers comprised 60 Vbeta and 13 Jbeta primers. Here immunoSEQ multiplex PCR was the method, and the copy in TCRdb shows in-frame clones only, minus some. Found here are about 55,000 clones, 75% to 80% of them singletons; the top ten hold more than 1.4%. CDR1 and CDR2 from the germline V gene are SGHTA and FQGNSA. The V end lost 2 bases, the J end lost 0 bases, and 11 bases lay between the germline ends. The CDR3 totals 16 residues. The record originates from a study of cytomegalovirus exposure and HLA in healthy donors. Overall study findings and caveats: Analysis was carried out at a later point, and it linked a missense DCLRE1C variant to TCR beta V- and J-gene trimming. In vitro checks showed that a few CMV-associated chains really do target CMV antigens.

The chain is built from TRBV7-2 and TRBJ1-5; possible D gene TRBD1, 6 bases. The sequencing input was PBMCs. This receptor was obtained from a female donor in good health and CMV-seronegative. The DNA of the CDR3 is TGTGCCAGCAGCTTACAGGGGCTCCTTAGCAATCAGCCCCAGCATTTT. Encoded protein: CASSLQGLLSNQPQHF.